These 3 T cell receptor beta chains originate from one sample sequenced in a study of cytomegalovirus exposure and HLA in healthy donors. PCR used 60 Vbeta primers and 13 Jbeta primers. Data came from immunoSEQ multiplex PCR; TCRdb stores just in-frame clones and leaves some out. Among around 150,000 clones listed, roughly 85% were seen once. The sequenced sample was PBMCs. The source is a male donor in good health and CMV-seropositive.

The CDR3 here is CASQDRDYEQYF. For the CDR3, the DNA is TGTGCCAGTCAGGACAGGGACTACGAGCAGTACTTC. The chain is built from TRBV19 and TRBJ2-7; TRBD1 agrees at 8 bases. V was clipped by 8 bases and J by 3 bases; unmatched bases: 3. The length of the CDR3 is 12 residues. Germline assignment: CDR1 LNHDA and CDR2 SQIVND (reference sequence).

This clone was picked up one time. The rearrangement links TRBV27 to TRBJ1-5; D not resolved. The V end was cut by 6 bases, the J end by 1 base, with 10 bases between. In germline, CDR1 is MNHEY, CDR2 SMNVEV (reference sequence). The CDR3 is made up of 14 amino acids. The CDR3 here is CASSYRMSNQPQHF. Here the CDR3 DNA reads TGTGCCAGCAGCTACAGAATGAGCAATCAGCCCCAGCATTTT.

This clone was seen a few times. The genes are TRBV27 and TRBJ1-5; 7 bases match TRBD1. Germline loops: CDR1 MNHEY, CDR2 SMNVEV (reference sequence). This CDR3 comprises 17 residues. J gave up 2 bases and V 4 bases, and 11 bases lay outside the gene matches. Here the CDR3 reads CASSSSHRGRGNQPQHF. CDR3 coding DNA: TGTGCCAGCAGTTCCTCCCACAGGGGAAGGGGCAATCAGCCCCAGCATTTT.